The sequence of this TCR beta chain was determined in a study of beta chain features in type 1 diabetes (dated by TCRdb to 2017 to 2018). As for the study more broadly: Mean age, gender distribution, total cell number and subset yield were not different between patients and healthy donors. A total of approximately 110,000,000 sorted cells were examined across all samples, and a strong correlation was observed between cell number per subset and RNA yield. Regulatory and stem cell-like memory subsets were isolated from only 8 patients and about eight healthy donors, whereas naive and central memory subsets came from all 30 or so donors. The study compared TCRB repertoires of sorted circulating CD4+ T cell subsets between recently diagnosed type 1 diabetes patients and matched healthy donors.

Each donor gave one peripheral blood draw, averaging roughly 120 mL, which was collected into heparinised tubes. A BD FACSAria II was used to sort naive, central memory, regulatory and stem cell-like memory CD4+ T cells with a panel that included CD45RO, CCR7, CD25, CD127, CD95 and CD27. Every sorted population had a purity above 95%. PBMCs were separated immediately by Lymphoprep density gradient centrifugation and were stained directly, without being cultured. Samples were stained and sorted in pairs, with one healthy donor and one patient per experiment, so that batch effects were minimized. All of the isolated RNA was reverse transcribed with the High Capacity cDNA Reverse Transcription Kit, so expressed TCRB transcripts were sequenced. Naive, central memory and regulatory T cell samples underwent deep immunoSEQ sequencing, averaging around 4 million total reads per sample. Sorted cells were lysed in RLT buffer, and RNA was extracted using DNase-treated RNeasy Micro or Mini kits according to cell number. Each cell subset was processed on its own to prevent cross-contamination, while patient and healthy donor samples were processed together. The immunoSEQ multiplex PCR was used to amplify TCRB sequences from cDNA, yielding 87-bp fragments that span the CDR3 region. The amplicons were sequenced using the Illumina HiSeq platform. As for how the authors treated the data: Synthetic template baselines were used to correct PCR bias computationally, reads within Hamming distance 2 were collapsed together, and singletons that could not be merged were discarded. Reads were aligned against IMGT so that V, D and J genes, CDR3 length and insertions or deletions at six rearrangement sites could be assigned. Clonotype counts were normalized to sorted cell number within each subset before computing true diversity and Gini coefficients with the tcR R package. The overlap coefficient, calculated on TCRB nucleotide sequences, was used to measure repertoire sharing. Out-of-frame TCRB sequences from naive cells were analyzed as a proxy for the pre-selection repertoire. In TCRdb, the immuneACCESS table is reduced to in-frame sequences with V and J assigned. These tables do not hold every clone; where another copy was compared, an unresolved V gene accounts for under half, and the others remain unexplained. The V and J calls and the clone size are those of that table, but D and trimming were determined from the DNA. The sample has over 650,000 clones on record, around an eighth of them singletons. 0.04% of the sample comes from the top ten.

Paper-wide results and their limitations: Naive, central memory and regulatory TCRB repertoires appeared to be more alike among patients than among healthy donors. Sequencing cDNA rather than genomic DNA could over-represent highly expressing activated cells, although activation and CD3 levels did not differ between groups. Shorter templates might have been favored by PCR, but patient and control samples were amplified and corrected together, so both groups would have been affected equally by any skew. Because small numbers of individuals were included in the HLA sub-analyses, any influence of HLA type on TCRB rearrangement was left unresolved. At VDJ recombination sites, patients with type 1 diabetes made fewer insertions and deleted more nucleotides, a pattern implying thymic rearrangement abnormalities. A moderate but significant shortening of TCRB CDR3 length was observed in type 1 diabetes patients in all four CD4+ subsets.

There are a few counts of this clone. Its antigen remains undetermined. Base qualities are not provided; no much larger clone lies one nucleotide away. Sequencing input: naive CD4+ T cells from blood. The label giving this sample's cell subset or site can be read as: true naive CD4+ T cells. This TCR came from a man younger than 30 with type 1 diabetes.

The DNA sequence is TGCGCCAGCACTGCCAGGGGTAATAGAGAGACCCAGTACTTC. The translation is CASTARGNRETQYF. The rearranged segments are TRBV5-1 and TRBJ2-5; possibly the D gene is TRBD1, per 6 matching bases. Measured from the cysteine to the phenylalanine, the CDR3 is 14 residues long. The kept DNA is CDR3 alone, 42 bases in frame from the first base. V loses 6 bases, J loses 4 bases, and the germline ends lie 16 bases apart. From the germline V gene, CDR1 is SGHRS and CDR2 is YFSETQ.